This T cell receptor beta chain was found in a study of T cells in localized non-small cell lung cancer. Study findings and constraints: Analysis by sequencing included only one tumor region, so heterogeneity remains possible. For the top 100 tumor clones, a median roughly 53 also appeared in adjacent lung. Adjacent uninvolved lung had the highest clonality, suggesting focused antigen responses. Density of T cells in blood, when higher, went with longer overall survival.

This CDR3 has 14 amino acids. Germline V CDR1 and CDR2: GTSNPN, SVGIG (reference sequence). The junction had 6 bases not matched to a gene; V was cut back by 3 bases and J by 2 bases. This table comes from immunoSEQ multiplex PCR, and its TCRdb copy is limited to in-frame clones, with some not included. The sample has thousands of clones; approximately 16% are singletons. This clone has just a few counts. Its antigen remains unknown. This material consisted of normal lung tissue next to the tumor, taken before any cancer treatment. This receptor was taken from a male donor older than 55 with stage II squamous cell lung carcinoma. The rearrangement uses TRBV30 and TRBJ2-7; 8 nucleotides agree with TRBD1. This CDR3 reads CAWRLGQGTYEQYF. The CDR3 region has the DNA TGTGCCTGGAGGCTTGGACAGGGAACCTACGAGCAGTACTTC.